The 20 T cell receptor beta chains listed next were all sequenced from one sample in a study of patients and donors after allogeneic stem cell transplantation. TCRdb re-derived calls from the RT-PCR reads in MiXCR, one entry per CDR3 protein. The sample records about 24,000 distinct CDR3 sequences, approximately 43% being singletons. Material for sequencing was blood, either unsorted or a sorted T cell fraction (not recorded which). The receptors derive from a human donor who was either an allogeneic HSCT recipient or a stem cell or donor lymphocyte infusion donor (not recorded which). It is not recorded whose cells these are; they may come from a transplant donor.

This clonotype was recorded only once. As DNA, the CDR3 is TGTGCCAGCAGTGAGACAGGGGTCAACACCGGGGAGCTGTTTTTT. It specifies CASSETGVNTGELFF. J is TRBJ2-2 and V is TRBV25-1; TRBD1 aligns across 8 bases. Trimming at V came to 3 bases and at J to 2 bases, leaving 2 bases not matched to a gene. Germline CDR1 MGHDK, CDR2 SYGVNS. This CDR3 spans 15 amino acids.

V usage is TRBV7-8 and J usage is TRBJ2-3; tentatively, D is TRBD1 (5 bases). This CDR3 has 16 amino acids. The V end was cut by 1 base, the J end by 1 base, with 12 bases between. CDR1 is SGHVS and CDR2 is FQNEAQ in the germline V gene. Here the CDR3 DNA reads TGTGCCAGCAGCTTAGTCAGGGTCCCGCGCACAGATACGCAGTATTTT. As protein: CASSLVRVPRTDTQYF.

V is TRBV7-9 and J is TRBJ2-7, with TRBD2 matching over 10 bases. Per germline, CDR1 SEHNR and CDR2 FQNEAQ (reference sequence). CDR3 length equals 14 residues. With V trimmed by 4 bases and J by 4 bases, 4 bases remained unmatched. The CDR3 DNA reads TGTGCCAGCAGCTCTAGCGGGAGTGGATACGAGCAGTACTTC. Protein: CASSSSGSGYEQYF. The variable domain in full, with the rest retrieved from reference TRBV7-9 and TRBJ2-7, is DTGVSQNPRHKITKRGQNVTFRCDPISEHNRLYWYRQTLGQGPEFLTYFQNEAQLEKSRLLSDRFSAERPKGSFSTLEIQRTEQGDSAMYLCASSSSGSGYEQYFGPGTRLTVT.

This clonotype was observed a handful of times. CDR3 sequence reads: CASSLYGGSSYEQYF. The CDR3 bases are TGCGCCAGCAGCTTATACGGAGGGAGCTCCTACGAGCAGTACTTC. The V and J genes are TRBV5-1 and TRBJ2-7; TRBD2 is a possible D gene (6 bases). Trimming took 2 bases from V and 0 from J, leaving 12 bases between them. The germline V gene has CDR1 SGHRS and CDR2 YFSETQ. This CDR3 is 15 amino acids long. Based on the CDR3 plus reference TRBV5-1 and TRBJ2-7, the full variable domain is KAGVTQTPRYLIKTRGQQVTLSCSPISGHRSVSWYQQTPGQGLQFLFEYFSETQRNKGNFPGRFSGRQFSNSRSEMNVSTLELGDSALYLCASSLYGGSSYEQYFGPGTRLTVT.

CDR3 in DNA: TGCGCCAGCAGCACCAGGGGTTTTGATGAAAAACTGTTTTTT. It translates to CASSTRGFDEKLFF. The chain uses TRBV5-1 and TRBJ1-4, with D perhaps matching TRBD1 (6 bases). The germline gives CDR1 SGHRS, CDR2 YFSETQ. This CDR3 has 14 amino acids. Trimming removed 4 bases at V and 6 bases at J, with 13 bases between. The full variable domain, completed using reference TRBV5-1 and TRBJ1-4, is KAGVTQTPRYLIKTRGQQVTLSCSPISGHRSVSWYQQTPGQGLQFLFEYFSETQRNKGNFPGRFSGRQFSNSRSEMNVSTLELGDSALYLCASSTRGFDEKLFFGSGTQLSVL.

The gene calls are TRBV6-2 or TRBV6-3 and TRBJ1-2; D is undetermined. This CDR3 spans 13 amino acids. Germline V gene lookup returns CDR1 MNHEY and CDR2 SVGEGT. With 3 bases removed from V and 4 bases from J, the gap between germline ends came to 9 bases. CDR3 amino acids: CASSYLISYGYTF. CDR3 coding DNA: TGTGCCAGCAGTTATTTAATCTCCTATGGCTACACCTTC.

The table lists this clonotype with a few counts. V usage is TRBV6-6 and J usage is TRBJ1-1, with D tentatively TRBD1 (5 bases). The length of the CDR3 is 12 residues. Trimming took 9 bases from V and 4 from J, leaving 12 bases between them. Looked up from germline, CDR1 is MNHNY and CDR2 is SVGAGI (reference sequence). The CDR3 loop is CASTGQFTEAFF. CDR3 DNA sequence: TGTGCCAGTACCGGACAATTCACTGAAGCTTTCTTT.

The J gene is TRBJ1-2, the V gene TRBV5-6, with 9 bases matching TRBD1. V dropped 6 bases and J dropped 1; count of bases not matched to a gene: 4. The CDR3 loop spans 14 amino acids. The germline V gene has CDR1 SGHDT and CDR2 YYEEEE. The CDR3 nucleotides are TGTGCCAGCATCAGGGACAGGGATAACTATGGCTACACCTTC. It translates to CASIRDRDNYGYTF.

This clonotype was observed at least ten times. The rearrangement links TRBV2 to TRBJ1-5; 8 positions match TRBD1. Trimming cost V 7 bases and J 5 bases; bases outside gene matches: 4. CDR1 SNHLY and CDR2 FYNNEI come from the germline V gene. CDR3 length: 13 residues. The CDR3 loop reads CASTGTGDQPQHF. The CDR3 DNA reads as TGTGCCAGCACTGGGACAGGCGATCAGCCCCAGCATTTT.

This clonotype has only a few counts. The rearrangement links TRBV6-1 to TRBJ2-3, with D possibly being TRBD2 (7 bases). In germline, CDR1 is MNHNS, CDR2 SASEGT. CDR3 size: 14 residues. V was clipped by 5 bases and J by 4 bases, with 13 bases between them. The CDR3 protein is CASSLQGGPDTQYF. The CDR3 DNA reads TGTGCCAGCAGTTTACAGGGAGGGCCAGATACGCAGTATTTT.

Here the CDR3 reads CASSSALVAFF. The DNA of the CDR3 is TGTGCCAGCAGCTCGGCACTTGTGGCTTTCTTT. This chain uses TRBV7-9 with TRBJ1-1; D ambiguous. V lost 4 bases to trimming and J lost 11 bases, with 11 bases between them. This CDR3 contains 11 residues. CDR1 is SEHNR, CDR2 FQNEAQ, per germline (reference sequence). The full variable domain, in which reference TRBV7-9 and TRBJ1-1 provide the parts outside the CDR3, is DTGVSQNPRHKITKRGQNVTFRCDPISEHNRLYWYRQTLGQGPEFLTYFQNEAQLEKSRLLSDRFSAERPKGSFSTLEIQRTEQGDSAMYLCASSSALVAFFGQGTRLTVV.

The rearrangement uses TRBV5-4 and TRBJ2-3; D possibly corresponds to TRBD2 (5 bases). This CDR3 contains 16 residues. Trimming shortened V by 0 bases and J by 2 bases, and 13 bases separated the two germline ends. CDR1 is SGHNT, CDR2 YYREEE, per germline (reference sequence). The DNA of the CDR3 is TGTGCCAGCAGCTTGGCAAAGGGAGCAATCACAGATACGCAGTATTTT. It yields the protein CASSLAKGAITDTQYF.

This clonotype was detected a few times. The rearrangement links TRBV12-3 or TRBV12-4 to TRBJ2-5; either TRBD1 or TRBD2 may fit D (6 bases each). Trimming took off 6 bases at V and 5 bases at J, with 13 bases between the two ends. The CDR3 is 13 amino acids. This CDR3 reads CASSPRGEETQYF. DNA of the CDR3: TGTGCCAGCAGCCCTAGGGGGGAGGAGACCCAGTACTTC.

The chain couples TRBV7-9 to TRBJ1-1; D gene uncertain. This CDR3 spans 16 amino acids. V lost 5 bases and J lost 1, with 17 bases in between. Looked up from germline, CDR1 is SEHNR and CDR2 is FQNEAQ (reference sequence). As DNA, the CDR3 is TGTGCCAGCAGCCCGTTGGAGAGGCTAGGGAACACTGAAGCTTTCTTT. Its translation is CASSPLERLGNTEAFF.

This chain uses TRBV5-1 with TRBJ1-6; weak D call: TRBD1 (5 bases). The ends were cut back, 2 bases at V and 7 bases at J, with 7 bases in the middle. CDR1 is SGHRS, CDR2 YFSETQ, per germline. The CDR3 extends over 13 amino acids. The CDR3 sequence: CASSFDRNSPLHF. CDR3 DNA sequence: TGCGCCAGCAGCTTTGACAGAAATTCACCCCTCCACTTT.

This rearrangement joins TRBV12-3 or TRBV12-4 to TRBJ1-3, with D hard to call. Trimming shortened V by 2 bases and J by 4 bases, and 6 bases separated the two germline ends. CDR3 length: 13 amino acids. The CDR3 protein is CASSLFGGNTIYF. In DNA form, the CDR3 reads TGTGCCAGCAGTTTATTTGGGGGAAACACCATATATTTT.

The CDR3 sequence: CASSYSEGRGNTEAFF. The DNA for the CDR3 is TGTGCCAGCAGTTACAGCGAGGGCAGGGGGAACACTGAAGCTTTCTTT. This rearrangement joins TRBV6-5 to TRBJ1-1; the D gene is possibly TRBD1 (6 bases). CDR3 length: 16 residues. V was cut by 2 bases and J by 1 base, with 14 bases left in between. Per germline, CDR1 MNHEY and CDR2 SVGAGI.

In this sample, this clonotype turned up a few times. The chain couples TRBV6-5 to TRBJ1-2, with D uncertain. Per germline, CDR1 MNHEY and CDR2 SVGAGI. With 2 bases removed from V and 8 bases from J, the gap between germline ends came to 12 bases. This CDR3 spans 13 amino acids. The CDR3 is CASSYDRDGGYTF. CDR3 coding DNA: TGTGCCAGCAGTTACGATCGGGATGGAGGCTACACCTTC.

V gene TRBV12-3 or TRBV12-4 combines with J gene TRBJ2-2, with D unclear. Trimming took off 6 bases at V and 4 bases at J, with 3 bases between the two ends. The CDR3 has 11 amino acids. The CDR3 DNA is TGTGCCAGCAGCACCACCGGGGAGCTGTTTTTT. Residues: CASSTTGELFF.

This chain's CDR3 is CASSLGPRLAGGNEQFF. For the CDR3, the DNA is TGCGCCAGCAGCCTTGGGCCCCGACTAGCGGGGGGGAATGAGCAGTTCTTC. The chain employs TRBV5-1 and TRBJ2-1, with 14 bases fitting TRBD2. J lost 7 bases, V lost 4 bases, and 10 bases had no gene match. The V gene's germline CDR1 is SGHRS and CDR2 YFSETQ. CDR3 length: 17 amino acids.